The 22 T cell receptor beta chains below all came from one sample that was sequenced in a study of metastatic and nonmetastatic thyroid tumors (dated by TCRdb to 2018 to 2020). Receptor libraries were prepared by PCR. The data were produced on an Illumina HiSeq 4000. TCRdb trimmed public reads at Q25 via fastp, called clones via MiXCR and kept in-frame beta chains. Within this sample are about 18,000 clones, with about 25% of them counted one time only. The leading ten clones occupy over 9.5% of the sample. None of the patients had been given any treatment before thyroid surgery. The source material was adjacent normal tissue. These receptors all stem from a female donor with papillary thyroid cancer or a benign thyroid nodule (not recorded which). Some clones in this sample may be carry-over from other donors' samples.

This clone has just one count. The DNA of the CDR3 is TGCGCCAGCAGCCCGGACATCCCCTACGAGCAGTACTTC. Translation: CASSPDIPYEQYF. V and J are TRBV5-1 and TRBJ2-7; D perhaps matches TRBD1 (5 bases). The CDR3 length is 13 residues. In germline, CDR1 is SGHRS, CDR2 YFSETQ. V was clipped by 4 bases and J by 2 bases, with 10 bases between them.

To note about this clone: A much larger clone is a single base away; this may be a read error. Other DNA sequences within the sample encode an identical CDR3. The V gene is TRBV2, the J gene TRBJ2-3; TRBD1 is a possible D gene (5 bases). Deletions cut 2 bases from V and 2 bases from J, with 11 bases between. The CDR3 length is 15 residues. Germline-derived CDR1 and CDR2 are SNHLY and FYNNEI. For the CDR3, the DNA is TGTGCCAGCAGTGAAACAGGTTCCTCCACAGATACGCAGTATTTT. This translates into CASSETGSSTDTQYF. Full variable domain (rest looked up from reference TRBV2 and TRBJ2-3): EPEVTQTPSHQVTQMGQEVILRCVPISNHLYFYWYRQILGQKVEFLVSFYNNEISEKSEIFDDQFSVERPDGSNFTLKIRSTKLEDSAMYFCASSETGSSTDTQYFGPGTRLTVL.

This clone has at least ten counts. The chain has TRBV6-2 or TRBV6-3 and TRBJ1-3; D remains unclear. Trimming pared 6 bases from V and 0 bases from J, leaving 15 bases between. Germline-derived CDR1 and CDR2 are MNHEY and SVGEGT. CDR3 size: 16 residues. The CDR3 is CASRLTAGHSGNTIYF. The CDR3 bases are TGTGCCAGCAGGCTGACCGCAGGCCACTCTGGAAACACCATATATTTT.

This clone was observed a few times. This sequence joins TRBV2 and TRBJ2-7; D unresolved. CDR1 and CDR2 (germline): SNHLY, FYNNEI. This CDR3 region has 15 residues. Trimming took 0 bases from V and 1 from J, leaving 10 bases between them. CDR3 DNA sequence: TGTGCCAGCAGTGAAGCGCTAGGAGCGTCCTACGAGCAGTACTTC. Translation: CASSEALGASYEQYF.

This clone was recorded many times. V usage is TRBV28 and J usage is TRBJ2-2, with TRBD1 as a possible D gene (6 bases). Germline CDR1 is MDHEN and CDR2 is SYDVKM. The length of the CDR3 is 14 residues. V gave up 5 bases and J gave up 5 bases, with 12 bases separating them. The CDR3 here is CASSLRDKTGELFF. CDR3 nucleotides: TGTGCCAGCAGTCTCCGGGACAAGACCGGGGAGCTGTTTTTT.

This clone was found once. The chain carries TRBV18 and TRBJ1-5, with a tentative D call TRBD1 (5 bases). Trimming removed 8 bases from V and 0 bases from J, with 11 bases in between. Germline assignment: CDR1 KGHSH and CDR2 LQKENI. The CDR3 spans 14 residues. The CDR3 protein is CASKGTVSNQPQHF. The DNA of the CDR3 is TGTGCCAGCAAAGGGACGGTTAGCAATCAGCCCCAGCATTTT.

As to this clone: At one boundary the junction diverges from the germline segment, which might be a read error. This rearrangement joins TRBV9 to TRBJ2-1; D is unclear. Per the germline V gene, CDR1 is SGDLS and CDR2 is YYNGEE. The CDR3 consists of 15 residues. The CDR3 region is CASSVDTMWYNDQFF. The CDR3 DNA follows: TGTGCCAGCAGCGTAGATACGATGTGGTACAATGATCAGTTCTTC.

This clone was observed at least ten times. The CDR3 reads CAWSVLAGDEQYF. The CDR3 DNA reads as TGTGCCTGGAGTGTACTAGCGGGAGACGAGCAGTACTTC. The gene calls are TRBV30 and TRBJ2-7; 11 positions agree with TRBD2. This CDR3 region has 13 residues. The germline V gene has CDR1 GTSNPN and CDR2 SVGIG (reference sequence). The V and J ends lost 0 bases and 5 bases, in that order; junction bases with no gene match: 0.

This clone was seen a few times. The rearrangement uses TRBV20-1 and TRBJ1-2; maybe TRBD1 (6 bases). CDR1 and CDR2 (germline): DFQATT, SNEGSKA (reference sequence). Deletions cut 5 bases from V and 3 bases from J, with 16 bases between. The CDR3 is made up of 14 amino acids. CDR3 nucleotide sequence: TGCAGTGCTGGGGGCTTTGGGGACTACTATGGCTACACCTTC. This codes for CSAGGFGDYYGYTF.

In this sample, this clone turned up a few times. The CDR3 spells CASSPWRGQPQHF. The CDR3 DNA is TGTGCCAGCAGTCCGTGGAGAGGCCAGCCCCAGCATTTT. The J gene is TRBJ1-5, the V gene TRBV6-2 or TRBV6-3; D call uncertain. Germline V gives CDR1 MNHEY, CDR2 SVGEGT. Trimming took 5 bases from V and 7 from J, leaving 12 bases between them. This CDR3 region has 13 residues.

This chain joins TRBV12-3 or TRBV12-4 and TRBJ1-4; D unresolved. CDR3 length equals 13 residues. V was cut by 9 bases and J by 0 bases, with 8 bases left in between. The CDR3 sequence: CASRPTTNEKLFF. CDR3 bases: TGTGCCAGTCGACCTACAACTAATGAAAAACTGTTTTTT.

The V and J genes are TRBV28 and TRBJ2-2, with D possibly matching TRBD2 (6 bases). The germline V gene has CDR1 MDHEN and CDR2 SYDVKM. CDR3 size: 16 residues. V shed 2 bases and J shed 2 bases, with 12 bases lying between them. CDR3: CASSLQGGTNTGELFF. CDR3 DNA: TGTGCCAGCAGTTTACAAGGCGGGACTAACACCGGGGAGCTGTTTTTT.

Details on this clone: An end of the junction differs from the germline gene, which may be a read error. V gene TRBV6-1 combines with J gene TRBJ1-2; D unresolved. Germline V gene lookup returns CDR1 MNHNS and CDR2 SASEGT. The CDR3 runs to 13 residues. The CDR3 sequence is CASSPGPNYGYTF. DNA of the CDR3: TGTGCCAGCAGCCCTGGGCCGAACTACGGCTACACCTTC.

This clone was detected only a few times. This chain uses TRBV10-3 with TRBJ2-3; D gene ambiguous. V lost 4 bases and J lost 2, with 10 bases in between. Looked up from germline, CDR1 is ENHRY and CDR2 is SYGVKD. This CDR3 contains 14 residues. The CDR3 loop is CAISGVDPTDTQYF. The CDR3 bases are TGTGCCATCAGTGGCGTTGACCCCACAGATACGCAGTATTTT.

Ten or more counts support this clone. The V and J genes are TRBV6-4 and TRBJ2-7; D call uncertain. V lost 4 bases to trimming and J lost 3 bases, with 22 bases between them. The CDR3 extends over 17 amino acids. Looked up from germline, CDR1 is MRHNA and CDR2 is SNTAGT. CDR3 coding DNA: TGTGCCAGCAGTGCTCCCCGGGTCCGAACATTACACTACGAGCAGTACTTC. Its protein is CASSAPRVRTLHYEQYF.

This chain connects TRBV20-1 to TRBJ1-1, with TRBD1 as a possible D gene (6 bases). Trimming removed 6 bases at V and 0 bases at J, with 20 bases between. CDR3 size: 16 residues. Germline V gives CDR1 DFQATT, CDR2 SNEGSKA (reference sequence). In nucleotides, the CDR3 is TGCAGTGCCTCTGTTGCCCCGGGACATCTGAACACTGAAGCTTTCTTT. Translation: CSASVAPGHLNTEAFF.

In this sample, this clone turned up many times. At the DNA level, this CDR3 is encoded by other sequences in the same sample as well. The rearrangement uses TRBV12-3 or TRBV12-4 and TRBJ2-2; tentative D call: TRBD2 (5 bases). The CDR3 runs to 14 residues. V was trimmed by 7 bases and J by 2 bases, leaving 11 bases between them. CDR3 in amino acids: CASTLGGNTGELFF. The CDR3 bases are TGTGCCAGCACCTTAGGAGGCAACACCGGGGAGCTGTTTTTT.

The rearrangement uses TRBV6-1 and TRBJ1-1; no reliable D call. Germline V gene lookup returns CDR1 MNHNS and CDR2 SASEGT. Trimming left V 7 bases short and J 8 bases short, with 8 bases between. CDR3 length: 10 amino acids. CDR3 sequence (DNA): TGTGCCAGCAAGCTTCGGGAAGCTTTCTTT. This encodes CASKLREAFF.

This chain connects TRBV28 to TRBJ1-6; D ambiguous. The CDR3 loop spans 18 amino acids. From germline, CDR1 is MDHEN and CDR2 SYDVKM. Trimming cost V 7 bases and J 0 bases, with 19 bases left between them. The CDR3 here is CASTPSHLASSYNSPLHF. The CDR3 DNA is TGTGCCAGCACCCCATCCCATCTTGCCAGCTCCTATAATTCACCCCTCCACTTT.

Turning to this clone: An end of the junction does not agree with germline; a read error may underlie this. This sequence joins TRBV18 and TRBJ1-2; perhaps TRBD1 as D (5 bases). CDR1 and CDR2 (germline): KGHSH, LQKENI. The CDR3 contains 13 residues. CDR3 sequence: CSSSQTDGYGYTF. Here the CDR3 DNA reads TGTTCCAGCTCACAGACAGATGGGTATGGCTACACCTTC. The variable domain in full, completed from reference TRBV18 and TRBJ1-2, reads NAGVMQNPRHLVRRRGQEARLRCSPMKGHSHVYWYRQLPEEGLKFMVYLQKENIIDESGMPKERFSAEFPKEGPSILRIQQVVRGDSAAYFCSSSQTDGYGYTFGSGTRLTVV.

This chain connects TRBV12-3 or TRBV12-4 to TRBJ1-5; D unresolved. Trimming removed 2 bases at V and 3 bases at J, with 11 bases between. The CDR3 runs 15 residues. CDR3: CASSLRAENNQPQHF. CDR3 bases: TGTGCCAGCAGTTTAAGGGCAGAGAACAATCAGCCCCAGCATTTT.

V is TRBV20-1 and J is TRBJ1-1; maybe TRBD1 (5 bases). Germline V CDR1 and CDR2: DFQATT, SNEGSKA (reference sequence). Trimming left V 1 base short and J 9 bases short, with 12 bases between. The CDR3 runs to 12 residues. In DNA form, the CDR3 reads TGCAGTGCTAGAGTGGGGACGGAAAAAGCTTTCTTT. Translated, it gives CSARVGTEKAFF.